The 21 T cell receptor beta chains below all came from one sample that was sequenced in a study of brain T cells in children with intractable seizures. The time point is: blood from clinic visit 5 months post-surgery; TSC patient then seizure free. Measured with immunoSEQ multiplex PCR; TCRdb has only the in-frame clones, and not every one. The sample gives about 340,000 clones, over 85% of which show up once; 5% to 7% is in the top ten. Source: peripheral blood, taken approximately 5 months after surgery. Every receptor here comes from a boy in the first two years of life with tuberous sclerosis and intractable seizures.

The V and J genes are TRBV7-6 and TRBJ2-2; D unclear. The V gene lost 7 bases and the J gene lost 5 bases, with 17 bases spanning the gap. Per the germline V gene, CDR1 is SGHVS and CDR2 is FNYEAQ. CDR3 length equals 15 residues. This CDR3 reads CASTLSPSHTGELFF. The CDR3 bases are TGTGCCAGCACCCTCTCTCCCTCACATACCGGGGAGCTGTTTTTT.

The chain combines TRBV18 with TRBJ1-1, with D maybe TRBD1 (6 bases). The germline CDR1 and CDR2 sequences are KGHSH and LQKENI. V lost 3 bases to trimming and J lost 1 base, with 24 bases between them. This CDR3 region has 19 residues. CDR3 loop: CASSPPPGHQTGRNTEAFF. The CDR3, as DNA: TGTGCCAGCTCACCTCCTCCGGGACACCAAACGGGGAGGAACACTGAAGCTTTCTTT.

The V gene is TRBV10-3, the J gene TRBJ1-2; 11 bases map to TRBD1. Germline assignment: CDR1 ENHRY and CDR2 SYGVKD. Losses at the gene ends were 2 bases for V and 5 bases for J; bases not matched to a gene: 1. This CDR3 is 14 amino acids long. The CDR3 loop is CAISEGQGAYGYTF. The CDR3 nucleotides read TGTGCCATCAGTGAGGGACAGGGGGCGTATGGCTACACCTTC.

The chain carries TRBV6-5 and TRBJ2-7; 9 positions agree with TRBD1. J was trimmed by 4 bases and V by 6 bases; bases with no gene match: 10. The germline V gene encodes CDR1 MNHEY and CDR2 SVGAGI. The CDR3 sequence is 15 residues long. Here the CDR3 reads CASRFTGGNRYEQYF. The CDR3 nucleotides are TGTGCCAGCAGATTCACAGGGGGCAATAGGTACGAGCAGTACTTC.

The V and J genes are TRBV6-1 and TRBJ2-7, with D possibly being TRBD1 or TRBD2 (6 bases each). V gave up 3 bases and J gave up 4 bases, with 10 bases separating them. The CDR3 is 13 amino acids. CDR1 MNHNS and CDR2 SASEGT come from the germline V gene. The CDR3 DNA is TGTGCCAGCAGTGAGGGGGGCTATTACGAGCAGTACTTC. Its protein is CASSEGGYYEQYF.

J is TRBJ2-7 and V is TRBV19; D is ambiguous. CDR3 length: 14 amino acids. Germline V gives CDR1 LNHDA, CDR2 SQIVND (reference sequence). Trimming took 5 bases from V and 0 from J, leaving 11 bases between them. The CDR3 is CASSLDSFSYEQYF. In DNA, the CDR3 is TGTGCCAGTAGTCTCGACTCCTTCTCCTACGAGCAGTACTTC.

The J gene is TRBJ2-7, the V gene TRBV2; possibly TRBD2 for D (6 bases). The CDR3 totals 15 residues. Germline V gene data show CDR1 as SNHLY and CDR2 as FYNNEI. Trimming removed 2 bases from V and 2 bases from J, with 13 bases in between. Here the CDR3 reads CASSERGSGPYEQYF. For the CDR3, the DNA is TGTGCCAGCAGTGAACGAGGGAGCGGGCCCTACGAGCAGTACTTC.

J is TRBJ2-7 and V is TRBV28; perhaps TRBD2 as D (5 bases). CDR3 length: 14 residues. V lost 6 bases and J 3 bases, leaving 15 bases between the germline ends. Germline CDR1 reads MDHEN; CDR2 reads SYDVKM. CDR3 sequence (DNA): TGTGCCAGCAGGGTGGCGGGTAGCGACTACGAGCAGTACTTC. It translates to CASRVAGSDYEQYF.

This CDR3 reads CASSYSTGDYGYTF. DNA of the CDR3: TGTGCCAGCAGTTACTCGACGGGGGACTATGGCTACACCTTC. The chain combines TRBV6-5 with TRBJ1-2, with D perhaps matching TRBD1 (5 bases). This CDR3 region has 14 residues. Germline CDR1 reads MNHEY; CDR2 reads SVGAGI. Trimming cost V 0 bases and J 3 bases, with 8 bases left between them.

The CDR3 coding sequence is TGTGCCAGCAGCGTCGGTGGGTTCGGGTCCGGGGAGCTGTTTTTT. It specifies CASSVGGFGSGELFF. This chain joins TRBV6-5 and TRBJ2-2; D gene unclear. Between the trimmed V and J ends, which lost 6 bases and 6 bases, there was a span of 17 bases. Germline assignment: CDR1 MNHEY and CDR2 SVGAGI. This CDR3 contains 15 residues.

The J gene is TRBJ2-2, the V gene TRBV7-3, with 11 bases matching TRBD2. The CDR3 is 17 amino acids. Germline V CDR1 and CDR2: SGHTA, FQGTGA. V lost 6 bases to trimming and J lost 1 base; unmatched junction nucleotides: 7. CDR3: CASRLTSGEQNTGELFF. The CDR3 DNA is TGTGCCAGCAGGCTGACTAGCGGGGAACAGAACACCGGGGAGCTGTTTTTT.

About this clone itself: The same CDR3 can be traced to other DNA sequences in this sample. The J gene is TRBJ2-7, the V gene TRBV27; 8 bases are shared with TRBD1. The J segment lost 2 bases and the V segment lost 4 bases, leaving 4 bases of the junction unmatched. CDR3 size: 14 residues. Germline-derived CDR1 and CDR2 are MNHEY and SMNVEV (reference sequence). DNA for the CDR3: TGTGCCAGCAGTTCCGGACAGGGTGCCTACGAGCAGTACTTC. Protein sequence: CASSSGQGAYEQYF.

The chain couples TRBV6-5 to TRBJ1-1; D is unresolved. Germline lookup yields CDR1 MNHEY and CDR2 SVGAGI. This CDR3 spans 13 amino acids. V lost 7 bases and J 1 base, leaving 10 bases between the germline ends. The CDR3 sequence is CASTHGGNTEAFF. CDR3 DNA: TGTGCCAGCACCCACGGAGGGAACACTGAAGCTTTCTTT.

The CDR3 reads CASSQARGTGDHEQYF. CDR3 bases: TGTGCCAGCAGCCAAGCCCGGGGGACAGGGGACCACGAGCAGTACTTC. This sequence joins TRBV4-2 and TRBJ2-7; 10 nucleotides match TRBD1. The germline V gene encodes CDR1 LGHNA and CDR2 YNFKEQ. V trimming: 1 base; J trimming: 5 bases; junction bases outside the gene matches: 8. This CDR3 spans 16 amino acids.

CDR3 region: CASSGRGSTDTQYF. The CDR3 coding sequence is TGTGCCAGCAGCGGGCGGGGGAGCACAGATACGCAGTATTTT. The J gene is TRBJ2-3, the V gene TRBV6-2 or TRBV6-3, with 7 positions matching TRBD2. Germline assignment: CDR1 MNHEY and CDR2 SVGEGT. The CDR3 is 14 residues long. Germline trimming cut 6 bases from V and 0 bases from J; bases unmatched to any gene: 3.

CDR3 amino acids: CASSYTLAGSTDTQYF. The CDR3 DNA reads TGTGCCAGCAGCTATACATTAGCGGGGAGCACAGATACGCAGTATTTT. The chain has TRBV11-3 and TRBJ2-3; 8 bases fit TRBD2. Germline CDR1 is SGHNT and CDR2 is YENEEA. This CDR3 contains 16 residues. V shed 4 bases and J 0 bases; nucleotides not matched to a gene: 6. The variable domain in full, with the rest retrieved from reference TRBV11-3 and TRBJ2-3, is EAGVVQSPRYKIIEKKQPVAFWCNPISGHNTLYWYLQNLGQGPELLIRYENEEAVDDSQLPKDRFSAERLKGVDSTLKIQPAELGDSAVYLCASSYTLAGSTDTQYFGPGTRLTVL.

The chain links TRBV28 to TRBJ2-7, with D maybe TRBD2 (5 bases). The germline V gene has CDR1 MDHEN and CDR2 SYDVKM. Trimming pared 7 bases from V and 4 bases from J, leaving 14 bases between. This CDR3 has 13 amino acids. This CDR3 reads CASKRRVSYEQYF. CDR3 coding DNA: TGTGCCAGCAAACGGCGGGTATCGTACGAGCAGTACTTC.

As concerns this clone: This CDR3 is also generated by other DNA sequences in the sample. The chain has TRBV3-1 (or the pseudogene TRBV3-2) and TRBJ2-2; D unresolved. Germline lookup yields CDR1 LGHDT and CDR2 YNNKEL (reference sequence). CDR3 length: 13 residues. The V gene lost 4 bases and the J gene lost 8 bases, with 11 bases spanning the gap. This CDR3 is CASSPFPGGELFF. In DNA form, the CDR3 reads TGTGCCAGCAGCCCCTTCCCGGGTGGGGAGCTGTTTTTT.

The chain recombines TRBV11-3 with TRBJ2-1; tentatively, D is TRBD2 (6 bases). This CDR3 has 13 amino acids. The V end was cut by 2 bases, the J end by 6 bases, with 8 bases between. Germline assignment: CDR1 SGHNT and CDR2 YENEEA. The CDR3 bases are TGTGCCAGCAGCTTACTAGCGAGCAATGAGCAGTTCTTC. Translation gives CASSLLASNEQFF.

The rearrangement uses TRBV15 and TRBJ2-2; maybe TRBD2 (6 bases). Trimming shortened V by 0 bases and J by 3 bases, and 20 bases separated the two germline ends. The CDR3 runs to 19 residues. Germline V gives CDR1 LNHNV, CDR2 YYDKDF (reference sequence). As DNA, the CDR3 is TGTGCCACCAGCAGAGATAATCCTTTCTCGGGGAGGCACACCGGGGAGCTGTTTTTT. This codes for CATSRDNPFSGRHTGELFF.

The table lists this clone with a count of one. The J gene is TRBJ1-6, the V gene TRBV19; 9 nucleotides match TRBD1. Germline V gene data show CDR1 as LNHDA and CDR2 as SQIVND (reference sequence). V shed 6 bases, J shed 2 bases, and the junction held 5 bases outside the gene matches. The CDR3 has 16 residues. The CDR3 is CASSETGGPYNSPLHF. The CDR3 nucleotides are TGTGCCAGTAGCGAGACAGGGGGTCCCTATAATTCACCCCTCCACTTT. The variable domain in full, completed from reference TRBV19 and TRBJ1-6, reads DGGITQSPKYLFRKEGQNVTLSCEQNLNHDAMYWYRQDPGQGLRLIYYSQIVNDFQKGDIAEGYSVSREKKESFPLTVTSAQKNPTAFYLCASSETGGPYNSPLHFGNGTRLTVT.